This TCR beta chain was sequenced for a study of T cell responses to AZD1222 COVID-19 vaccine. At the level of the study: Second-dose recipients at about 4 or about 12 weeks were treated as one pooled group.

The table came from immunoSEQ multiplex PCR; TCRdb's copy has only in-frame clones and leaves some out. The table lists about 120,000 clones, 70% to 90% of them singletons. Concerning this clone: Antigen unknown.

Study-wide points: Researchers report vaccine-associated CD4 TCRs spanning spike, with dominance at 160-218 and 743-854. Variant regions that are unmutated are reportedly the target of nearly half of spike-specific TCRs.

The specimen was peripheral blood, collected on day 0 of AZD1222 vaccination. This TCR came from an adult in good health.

The CDR3 sequence: CASSHGTGVYEQYF. CDR3 DNA sequence: TGTGCCAGCAGCCACGGTACAGGGGTGTACGAGCAGTACTTC. The rearrangement uses TRBV7-2 and TRBJ2-7; TRBD1 matches at 7 bases. V was pared by 5 bases and J by 4 bases, with 8 bases of the junction left unmatched. The germline V gene has CDR1 SGHTA and CDR2 FQGNSA. The CDR3 spans 14 residues.